This TCR beta chain was captured in a study of blood T cell repertoires in COVID-19. The table came from immunoSEQ multiplex PCR; TCRdb's copy has only in-frame clones and leaves some out. Altogether some 240,000 clones are present, roughly 76% being singletons, with the ten largest covering approximately 7.5%. Patients of the Seattle cohort, enrolled during active infection, were followed longitudinally. This CDR3 is 11 amino acids long. Germline CDR1 GTSNPN, CDR2 SVGIG (reference sequence). V was clipped by 4 bases and J by 7 bases, with 9 bases between them. This receptor was taken from an elderly woman with COVID-19, enrolled during active disease. The V and J genes are TRBV30 and TRBJ2-3, with D unresolved. The specimen was peripheral blood. CDR3 sequence (DNA): TGTGCCTGGAAATCTCTTAATACGCAGTATTTT. This encodes CAWKSLNTQYF. Based on the CDR3 plus reference TRBV30 and TRBJ2-3, the full variable domain is SQTIHQWPATLVQPVGSPLSLECTVEGTSNPNLYWYRQAAGRGLQLLFYSVGIGQISSEVPQNLSASRPQDRQFILSSKKLLLSDSGFYLCAWKSLNTQYFGPGTRLTVL.